This TCR beta chain comes out of a study of pediatric ulcerative colitis. Assay used: immunoSEQ multiplex PCR; TCRdb lists only in-frame clones, some missing. The data hold 20,000 to 30,000 clones, with more than 65% observed a single time. One to two pinch biopsies were taken from the rectum during colonoscopy. This clone was observed a few times. The receptor was isolated from a boy aged 5 to 17 with severe ulcerative colitis. Sequencing used gut tissue.

The CDR3 DNA reads TGTGCCAGCAGCTTAGTCCGGAATCAGCCCCAGCATTTT. Its protein is CASSLVRNQPQHF. The rearrangement uses TRBV7-2 and TRBJ1-5; unclear D gene. Germline V lookup: CDR1 SGHTA, CDR2 FQGNSA. The germline V and J ends were trimmed by 1 base and 4 bases, with 5 bases remaining between them. The CDR3 contains 13 residues.